This T cell receptor beta chain was obtained from a study of blood T cells in healthy people across ages. The germline CDR1 and CDR2 sequences are DFQATT and SNEGSKA (reference sequence). The length of the CDR3 is 13 residues. The ends were cut back, 3 bases at V and 1 base at J, with 7 bases in the middle. Ten or more counts support this clonotype. Antigen specificity is unknown. The authors ran a second PCR of 7 to 11 cycles using a sample-barcoded 5' primer and a J-beta primer mix. TCRdb analysed the 5' RACE reads with MiXCR anew, one entry per CDR3 protein. The repertoire includes about 290,000 distinct CDR3 sequences, roughly 26% of them detected once, and around 30% sits in the top ten. Regarding the study as a whole: Observed TCR beta diversity showed a strong correlation with the percentage of naive T cells as measured by flow cytometry.

The source of this sequence is a woman aged 70-85 years in good health. The genes are TRBV20-1 and TRBJ2-1; D remains unclear. Sequencing was performed on blood. DNA for the CDR3: TGCAGTGCTAGTCCTAATTCCTACAATGAGCAGTTCTTC. It translates to CSASPNSYNEQFF.